The 24 T cell receptor beta chains below come from one sample, sequenced in a study of control samples from healthy donors and cancer patients. Profiled with immunoSEQ multiplex PCR; TCRdb holds only in-frame clones, not every one. The sample holds about 120,000 clones, 80% to 90% seen once. The sequenced sample was PBMCs. The receptors originated from a woman aged 45-59 years with colorectal cancer.

J is TRBJ2-1 and V is TRBV10-3, with D perhaps matching TRBD2 (6 bases). Germline CDR1 reads ENHRY; CDR2 reads SYGVKD. The CDR3 loop spans 17 amino acids. Trimming cost V 4 bases and J 0 bases, with 16 bases left between them. The CDR3 reads CAISVPGRGSSYNEQFF. CDR3 nucleotide sequence: TGTGCCATCAGTGTCCCGGGGCGGGGAAGCTCCTACAATGAGCAGTTCTTC.

The rearrangement links TRBV11-2 to TRBJ1-5; D not resolved. The CDR3 is 14 residues long. V was clipped by 5 bases and J by 2 bases, with 10 bases between them. Germline loops: CDR1 SGHAT, CDR2 FQNNGV. CDR3 sequence: CASSPTFGNQPQHF. CDR3 nucleotides: TGTGCCAGCAGCCCGACGTTCGGCAATCAGCCCCAGCATTTT.

The chain carries TRBV9 and TRBJ2-3; D is possibly TRBD1 (5 bases). Germline CDR1 SGDLS, CDR2 YYNGEE. This CDR3 has 15 amino acids. Trimming left V 0 bases short and J 0 bases short, with 8 bases between. The CDR3 DNA reads TGTGCCAGCAGCGTAGGACAGCCTAGCACAGATACGCAGTATTTT. This gives the protein CASSVGQPSTDTQYF.

J is TRBJ2-1 and V is TRBV7-8; the D is unclear. The CDR3 length is 13 residues. Germline lookup yields CDR1 SGHVS and CDR2 FQNEAQ. V lost 2 bases and J lost 7, with 9 bases in between. CDR3 region: CASSLLGWNEQFF. The CDR3 DNA sequence: TGTGCCAGCAGCTTATTGGGCTGGAATGAGCAGTTCTTC.

V gene TRBV19 combines with J gene TRBJ2-2; D remains unclear. The ends were cut back, 4 bases at V and 0 bases at J, with 15 bases in the middle. Germline V gene sequence: CDR1 LNHDA, CDR2 SQIVND (reference sequence). This CDR3 contains 17 residues. DNA for the CDR3: TGTGCCAGTAGTAAACGGCCAGACTTTTCGAACACCGGGGAGCTGTTTTTT. Protein product: CASSKRPDFSNTGELFF.

To note about this clone: Other DNA sequences in the sample encode the same CDR3. The CDR3 spells CASSDTSYEQYF. Here the CDR3 DNA reads TGTGCCAGCAGTGACACGTCCTACGAGCAGTACTTC. The V gene is TRBV6-2 or TRBV6-3, the J gene TRBJ2-7; D ambiguous. V dropped 5 bases and J dropped 1 base, with 6 bases sitting between them. CDR3 length equals 12 residues. The V gene's germline CDR1 is MNHEY and CDR2 SVGEGT.

Comments on this clone: This CDR3 is also generated by other DNA sequences in the sample. The CDR3 DNA reads TGTGCCAGCTCACCAGGTCAGGGGGCGATGAACACTGAAGCTTTCTTT. This sequence encodes CASSPGQGAMNTEAFF. The chain is built from TRBV18 and TRBJ1-1; 8 bases agree with TRBD1. This CDR3 region has 16 residues. The V gene's germline CDR1 is KGHSH and CDR2 LQKENI. The trim removed 2 bases at V and 0 bases at J, leaving 5 bases unmatched. Variable domain in full (rest from reference TRBV18 and TRBJ1-1): NAGVMQNPRHLVRRRGQEARLRCSPMKGHSHVYWYRQLPEEGLKFMVYLQKENIIDESGMPKERFSAEFPKEGPSILRIQQVVRGDSAAYFCASSPGQGAMNTEAFFGQGTRLTVV.

The chain joins TRBV5-4 to TRBJ2-3; 9 nucleotides agree with TRBD1. Trimming cost V 4 bases and J 0 bases; bases outside gene matches: 9. Germline CDR1 reads SGHNT; CDR2 reads YYREEE (reference sequence). The CDR3 runs 17 residues. The CDR3 DNA is TGTGCCAGCAGCCCGGAACCGGGACAGGGCAGCACAGATACGCAGTATTTT. Protein: CASSPEPGQGSTDTQYF.

The chain recombines TRBV7-6 with TRBJ2-1, with 12 bases matching TRBD1. J lost 10 bases, V lost 2 bases, and 6 bases had no gene match. This CDR3 has 15 amino acids. Germline V gene data show CDR1 as SGHVS and CDR2 as FNYEAQ. The CDR3 loop reads CASSLRQGQGAEQFF. The CDR3 coding sequence is TGTGCCAGCAGCTTACGGCAGGGACAGGGGGCGGAGCAGTTCTTC.

The rearrangement links TRBV11-1 to TRBJ2-6; D assignment may be TRBD1 or TRBD2 (5 bases each). Per the germline V gene, CDR1 is SGHAT and CDR2 is FQDESV (reference sequence). V lost 5 bases, J lost 0 bases, and 11 bases lay in between. The CDR3 totals 16 residues. CDR3 bases: TGTGCCAGCAGCCAGGGACGCCACTCTGGGGCCAACGTCCTGACTTTC. It is translated as CASSQGRHSGANVLTF.

Details on this clone: The same CDR3 can be traced to other DNA sequences in this sample. V is TRBV6-1 and J is TRBJ1-2; D is unresolved. This CDR3 is built from 11 residues. Germline assignment: CDR1 MNHNS and CDR2 SASEGT. Deletions cut 1 base from V and 5 bases from J, with 2 bases between. This chain's CDR3 is CASSEGYGYTF. CDR3 nucleotide sequence: TGTGCCAGCAGTGAAGGGTATGGCTACACCTTC.

The chain is built from TRBV20-1 and TRBJ1-1; D unresolved. Between the trimmed V and J ends, which lost 6 bases and 1 base, there was a span of 6 bases. Germline V gives CDR1 DFQATT, CDR2 SNEGSKA (reference sequence). There are 11 residues in the CDR3. The CDR3 DNA follows: TGCAGTGCCAGCGAGAACACTGAAGCTTTCTTT. This sequence encodes CSASENTEAFF.

The rearrangement links TRBV10-3 to TRBJ2-2; perhaps TRBD2 as D (5 bases). The CDR3 length is 12 residues. V was pared by 11 bases and J by 3 bases, with 10 bases between. The germline V gene encodes CDR1 ENHRY and CDR2 SYGVKD. Here the CDR3 DNA reads TGTGCCGCCCGGGAAGACACCGGGGAGCTGTTTTTT. Translating gives CAAREDTGELFF.

The V gene is TRBV28, the J gene TRBJ1-5; D remains ambiguous. Germline lookup yields CDR1 MDHEN and CDR2 SYDVKM. V gave up 4 bases and J gave up 5 bases, with 12 bases separating them. This CDR3 contains 14 residues. CDR3 DNA: TGTGCCAGCAGTTCCCCGGGTCTTTATCAGCCCCAGCATTTT. This sequence encodes CASSSPGLYQPQHF.

The chain carries TRBV15 and TRBJ2-3; TRBD2 matches 10 bases. There are 16 residues in the CDR3. V shed 1 base and J 4 bases; nucleotides not matched to a gene: 5. Germline lookup yields CDR1 LNHNV and CDR2 YYDKDF (reference sequence). CDR3 bases: TGTGCCACCAGCAGAGCTTCAGCGGGGGGGCCAGATACGCAGTATTTT. This gives the protein CATSRASAGGPDTQYF. The whole variable domain, remainder taken from reference TRBV15 and TRBJ2-3, is DAMVIQNPRYQVTQFGKPVTLSCSQTLNHNVMYWYQQKSSQAPKLLFHYYDKDFNNEADTPDNFQSRRPNTSFCFLDIRSPGLGDTAMYLCATSRASAGGPDTQYFGPGTRLTVL.

The CDR3 is CASSMNRGGNQPQHF. CDR3 nucleotide sequence: TGTGCCAGTAGTATGAACAGGGGAGGCAATCAGCCCCAGCATTTT. V gene TRBV19 combines with J gene TRBJ1-5, with 7 positions matching TRBD1. The CDR3 is 15 residues long. Germline V CDR1 and CDR2: LNHDA, SQIVND (reference sequence). The V segment lost 3 bases and the J segment 2 bases; nucleotides outside the gene matches: 4.

This chain links TRBV7-9 with TRBJ2-5, with 7 bases that match TRBD1. This CDR3 is built from 15 residues. CDR1 SEHNR and CDR2 FQNEAQ come from the germline V gene (reference sequence). V lost 6 bases to trimming and J lost 4 bases; unmatched junction nucleotides: 11. The CDR3 protein is CASSLGNRGIETQYF. As DNA, the CDR3 is TGTGCCAGCAGTTTGGGCAACAGGGGCATAGAGACCCAGTACTTC.

The chain employs TRBV9 and TRBJ1-2; D is possibly TRBD1 (6 bases). Trimming removed 2 bases from V and 5 bases from J, with 16 bases in between. The CDR3 has 15 amino acids. Germline CDR1 reads SGDLS; CDR2 reads YYNGEE. CDR3 DNA sequence: TGTGCCAGCAGCGTCGATACCGGGACACTTTATGGCTACACCTTC. It encodes CASSVDTGTLYGYTF.

The CDR3 loop is CSGLPTWDTQYF. The DNA for the CDR3 is TGCAGCGGGCTACCTACGTGGGATACGCAGTATTTT. V is TRBV29-1 and J is TRBJ2-3; no clear D. Looked up from germline, CDR1 is SQVTM and CDR2 is ANQGSEA. V was pared by 7 bases and J by 6 bases, with 14 bases between. The CDR3 length is 12 residues.

This chain joins TRBV11-1 and TRBJ2-3, with 9 bases aligning to TRBD2. This CDR3 region has 17 residues. Trimming took 0 bases from V and 4 from J; bases not matched to a gene: 8. Germline V gene data show CDR1 as SGHAT and CDR2 as FQDESV (reference sequence). CDR3 protein: CASSLAGSGSRADTQYF. In DNA form, the CDR3 reads TGTGCCAGCAGCTTAGCGGGTAGCGGGAGCCGCGCAGATACGCAGTATTTT.

This sequence joins TRBV7-2 and TRBJ2-3; possibly TRBD2 for D (6 bases). V was clipped by 5 bases and J by 0 bases, with 15 bases between them. This CDR3 is built from 16 residues. Germline values: CDR1 SGHTA, CDR2 FQGNSA. The CDR3 protein is CASSIRPRGSTDTQYF. The CDR3 bases are TGTGCCAGCAGCATACGTCCCCGGGGGAGCACAGATACGCAGTATTTT.

The rearrangement joins TRBV3-1 (or the pseudogene TRBV3-2) to TRBJ1-1; no clear D gene. V shed 1 base and J shed 11 bases, with 11 bases lying between them. Germline values: CDR1 LGHDT, CDR2 YNNKEL (reference sequence). The CDR3 extends over 12 amino acids. DNA for the CDR3: TGTGCCAGCAGCCAAGGGGCACGTCGGGCTTTCTTT. This encodes CASSQGARRAFF.

This chain joins TRBV10-2 and TRBJ2-3; D remains unclear. V was trimmed by 4 bases and J by 5 bases, leaving 13 bases between them. From germline, CDR1 is WSHSY and CDR2 SAAADI. The CDR3 consists of 14 residues. CDR3 sequence: CASSASYLGDTQYF. CDR3 DNA sequence: TGCGCCAGCAGTGCCTCATACCTCGGAGATACGCAGTATTTT.

The chain couples TRBV27 to TRBJ1-1; D unresolved. The CDR3 has 13 amino acids. Trimming shortened V by 4 bases and J by 1 base, and 7 bases separated the two germline ends. Per the germline V gene, CDR1 is MNHEY and CDR2 is SMNVEV (reference sequence). CDR3 coding DNA: TGTGCCAGCAGTTACAGTAAGAACACTGAAGCTTTCTTT. As protein: CASSYSKNTEAFF.